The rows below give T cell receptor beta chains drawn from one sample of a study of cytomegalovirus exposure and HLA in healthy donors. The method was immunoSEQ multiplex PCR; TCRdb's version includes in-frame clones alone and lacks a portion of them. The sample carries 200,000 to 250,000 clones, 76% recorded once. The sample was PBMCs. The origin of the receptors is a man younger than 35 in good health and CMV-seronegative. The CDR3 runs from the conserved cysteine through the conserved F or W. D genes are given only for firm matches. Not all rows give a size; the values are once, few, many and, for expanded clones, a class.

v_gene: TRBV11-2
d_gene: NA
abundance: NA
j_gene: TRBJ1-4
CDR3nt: TGTGCCAGCAGCTCCCTGTGGGGGGAAGGGGAAAAACTGTTTTTT
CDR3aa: CASSSLWGEGEKLFF

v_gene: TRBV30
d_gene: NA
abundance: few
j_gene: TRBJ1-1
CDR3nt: TGTGCCTGGAGTCCAGGTAAATGGATGAACACTGAAGCTTTCTTT
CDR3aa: CAWSPGKWMNTEAFF

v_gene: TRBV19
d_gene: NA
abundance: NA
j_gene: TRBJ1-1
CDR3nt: TGTGCCAGTAGGGGGAGGGGGAACACTGAAGCTTTCTTT
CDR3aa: CASRGRGNTEAFF

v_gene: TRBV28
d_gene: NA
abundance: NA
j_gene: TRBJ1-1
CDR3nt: TGTGCCAGCAGTTTAGGGGGCACGACAATTCAAGCTTTCTTT
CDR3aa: CASSLGGTTIQAFF

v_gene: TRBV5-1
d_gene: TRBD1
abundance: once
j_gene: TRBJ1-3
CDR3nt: TGCGCCAGCAGCAGTTTCCCCGGGACAGCCTCTGGAAACACCATATATTTT
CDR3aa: CASSSFPGTASGNTIYF

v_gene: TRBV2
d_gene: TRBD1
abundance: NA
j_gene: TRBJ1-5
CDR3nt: TGTGCCAGCAGTACACAGGGGGCGAATCAGCCCCAGCATTTT
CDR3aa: CASSTQGANQPQHF

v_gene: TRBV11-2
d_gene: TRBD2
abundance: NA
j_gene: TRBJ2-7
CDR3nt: TGTGCCAGCAGCTACTCGACTAGCGGGTACTACGAGCAGTACTTC
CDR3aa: CASSYSTSGYYEQYF

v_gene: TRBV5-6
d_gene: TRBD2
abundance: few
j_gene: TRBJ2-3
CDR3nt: TGTGCCAGCAGCTTCGGACTAGCGGGGGCCACAGATACGCAGTATTTT
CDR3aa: CASSFGLAGATDTQYF

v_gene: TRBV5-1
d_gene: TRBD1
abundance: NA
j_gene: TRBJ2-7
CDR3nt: TGCGCCAGCAGCTTGGCTGGGACAGGGTCCTACGAGCAGTACTTC
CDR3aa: CASSLAGTGSYEQYF

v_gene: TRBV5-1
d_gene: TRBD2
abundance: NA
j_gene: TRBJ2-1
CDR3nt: TGCGCCAGCAGCTTTCTAGCGGGAGCTAACAATGAGCAGTTCTTC
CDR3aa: CASSFLAGANNEQFF

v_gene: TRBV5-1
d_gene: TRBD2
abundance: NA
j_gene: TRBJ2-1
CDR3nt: TGCGCCAGCAGGGCGGGAGGGCTGGATGAGCAGTTCTTC
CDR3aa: CASRAGGLDEQFF

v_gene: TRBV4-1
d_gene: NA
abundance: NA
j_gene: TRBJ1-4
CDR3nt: TGCGCCAGCAGACCAAGGGCCGGTGAGGGTGAAAAACTGTTTTTT
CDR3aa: CASRPRAGEGEKLFF

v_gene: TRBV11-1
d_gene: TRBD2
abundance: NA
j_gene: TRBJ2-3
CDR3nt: TGTGCCAGCAGCTTAACCTGGACTAGCGGGAGCTCGAACGCAGATACGCAGTATTTT
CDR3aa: CASSLTWTSGSSNADTQYF

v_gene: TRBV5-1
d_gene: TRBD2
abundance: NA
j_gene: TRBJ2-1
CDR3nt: TGCGCCAGCAGCTTCGGACTAGCGGGAGGTGGGGATGAGCAGTTCTTC
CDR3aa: CASSFGLAGGGDEQFF

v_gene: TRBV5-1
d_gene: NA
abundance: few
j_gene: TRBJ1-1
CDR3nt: TGCGCCAGCAGCTTGGACAGGGTGAACACTGAAGCTTTCTTT
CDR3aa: CASSLDRVNTEAFF

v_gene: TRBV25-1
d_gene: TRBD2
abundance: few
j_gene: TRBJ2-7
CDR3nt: TGTGCCAGCAGTGAATCTGTTACTAGCGATTCCTACGAGCAGTACTTC
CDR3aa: CASSESVTSDSYEQYF

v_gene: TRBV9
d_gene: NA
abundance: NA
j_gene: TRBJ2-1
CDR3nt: TGTGCCAGCAGCGTCGGGGGACTGCTGACCGATAGGGAGTTCTTC
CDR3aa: CASSVGGLLTDREFF

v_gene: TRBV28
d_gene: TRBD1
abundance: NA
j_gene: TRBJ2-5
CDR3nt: TGTGCCAGCACCGACAGGGATTTGGAGACCCAGTACTTC
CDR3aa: CASTDRDLETQYF

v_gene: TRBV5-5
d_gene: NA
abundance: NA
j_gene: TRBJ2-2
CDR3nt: TGTGCCAGCAGCCCGTCAGGGAACACCGGGGAGCTGTTTTTT
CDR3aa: CASSPSGNTGELFF

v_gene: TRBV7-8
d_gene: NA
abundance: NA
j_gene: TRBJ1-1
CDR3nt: TGTGCCAGCAGCGCGGTCGTGTGGGACACTGAAGCTTTCTTT
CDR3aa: CASSAVVWDTEAFF

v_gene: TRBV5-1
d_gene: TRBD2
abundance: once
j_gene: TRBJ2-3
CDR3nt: TGCGCCAGCAGCTTGGGAGCGGGGGATACGCAGTATTTT
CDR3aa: CASSLGAGDTQYF

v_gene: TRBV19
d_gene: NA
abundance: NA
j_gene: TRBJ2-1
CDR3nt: TGTGCCAGTAGTATGGAGTATAGTGCGGCTTACAATGAGCAGTTCTTC
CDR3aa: CASSMEYSAAYNEQFF

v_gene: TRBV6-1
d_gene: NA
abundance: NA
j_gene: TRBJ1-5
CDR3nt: TGTGCCAGCAGTGTCGGGGGATCGAGGCAGCCCCAGCATTTT
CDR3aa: CASSVGGSRQPQHF

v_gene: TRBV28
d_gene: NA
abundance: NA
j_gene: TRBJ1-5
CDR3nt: TGTGCCAGCAGCCTCGGGCCCGAGGGCCTCACTCAGCCCCAGCATTTT
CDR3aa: CASSLGPEGLTQPQHF

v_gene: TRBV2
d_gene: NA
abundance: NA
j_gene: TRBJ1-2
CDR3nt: TGTGCCAGCAGTGGGGGCCTGTATGGCTACACCTTC
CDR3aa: CASSGGLYGYTF

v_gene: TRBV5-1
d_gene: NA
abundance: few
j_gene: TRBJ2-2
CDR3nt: TGCGCCAGCAGCTTGGCTTCGAACACCGGGGAGCTGTTTTTT
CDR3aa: CASSLASNTGELFF

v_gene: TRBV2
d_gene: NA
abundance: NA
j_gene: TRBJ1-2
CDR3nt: TGTGCCAGCAGTGAACCGCTCGGACAGTCTAACTATGGCTACACCTTC
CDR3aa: CASSEPLGQSNYGYTF

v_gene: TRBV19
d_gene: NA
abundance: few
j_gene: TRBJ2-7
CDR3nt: TGTGCCACAGGTTACTCCTACGAGCAGTACTTC
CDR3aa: CATGYSYEQYF

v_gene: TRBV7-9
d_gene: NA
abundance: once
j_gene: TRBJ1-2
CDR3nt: TGTTCCAGCAGCTTAGGTCAGGGTGGTTACACCTTC
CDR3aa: CSSSLGQGGYTF

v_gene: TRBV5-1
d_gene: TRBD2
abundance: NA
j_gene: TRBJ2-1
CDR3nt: TGCGCCAGCAGCTTGGGCGGGAGAGGGGACAATGAGCAGTTCTTC
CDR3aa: CASSLGGRGDNEQFF

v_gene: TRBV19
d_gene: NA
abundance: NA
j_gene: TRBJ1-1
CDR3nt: TGTGCCAGTAGTATGCTCATACAGACCATGAACACTGAAGCTTTCTTT
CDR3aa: CASSMLIQTMNTEAFF

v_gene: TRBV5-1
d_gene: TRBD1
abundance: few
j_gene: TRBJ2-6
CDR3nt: TGCGCCCGAACAAACCGGGACAGCTTCAACCCTGGGGCCAACGTCCTGACTTTC
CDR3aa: CARTNRDSFNPGANVLTF

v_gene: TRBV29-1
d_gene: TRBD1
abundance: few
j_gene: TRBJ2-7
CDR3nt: TGCAGCGTTTACAGGGGTAACGAGCAGTACTTC
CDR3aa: CSVYRGNEQYF

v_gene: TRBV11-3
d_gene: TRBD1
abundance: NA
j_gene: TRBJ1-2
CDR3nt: TGTGCCAGCAGCTCGGGACAGGGGGATGGCTACACCTTC
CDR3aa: CASSSGQGDGYTF

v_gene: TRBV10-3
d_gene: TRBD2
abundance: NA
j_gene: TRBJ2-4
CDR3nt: TGTGCCATCAGTGAGTCACCTAGCGGGAGACCCTTAGGTAAAAACATTCAGTACTTC
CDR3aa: CAISESPSGRPLGKNIQYF

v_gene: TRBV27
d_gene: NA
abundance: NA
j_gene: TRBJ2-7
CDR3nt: TGTGCCAGCAGTCAGTGGGGGGGCGCGGACGAGCAGTACTTC
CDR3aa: CASSQWGGADEQYF

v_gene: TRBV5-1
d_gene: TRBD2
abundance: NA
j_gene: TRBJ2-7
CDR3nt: TGCGCCAGCAGCAATATAGCGGGAGGGGTCTACGAGCAGTACTTC
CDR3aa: CASSNIAGGVYEQYF

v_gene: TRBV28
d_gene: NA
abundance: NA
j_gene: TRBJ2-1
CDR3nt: TGTGCCAGCAGTTTAGGCCCATCCTACAATGAGCAGTTCTTC
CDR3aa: CASSLGPSYNEQFF

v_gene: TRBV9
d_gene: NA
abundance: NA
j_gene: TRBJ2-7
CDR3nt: TGTGCCAGCAGCGGGCCCTCCTACGAGCAGTACTTC
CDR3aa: CASSGPSYEQYF

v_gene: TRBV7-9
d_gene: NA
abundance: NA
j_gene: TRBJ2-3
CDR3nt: TGTGCCAGCAGCTTAGCAGCCACTCGGACAGATACGCAGTATTTT
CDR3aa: CASSLAATRTDTQYF

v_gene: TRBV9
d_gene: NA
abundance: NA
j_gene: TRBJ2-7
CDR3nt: TGTGCCAGCAGCGCCCGGAACAGTCCCTACGAGCAGTACTTC
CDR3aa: CASSARNSPYEQYF

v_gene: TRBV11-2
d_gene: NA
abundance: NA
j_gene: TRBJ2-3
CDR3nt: TGTGCCAGCAGCTTAGTCGGGAGTAGAACAGATACGCAGTATTTT
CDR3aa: CASSLVGSRTDTQYF

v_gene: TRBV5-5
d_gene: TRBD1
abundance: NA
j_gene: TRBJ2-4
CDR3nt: TGTGCCAGCAGCTCGATAGGACAGGGTTTAGCCAAAAACATTCAGTACTTC
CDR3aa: CASSSIGQGLAKNIQYF

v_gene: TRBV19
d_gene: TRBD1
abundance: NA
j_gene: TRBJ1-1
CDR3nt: TGTGCCAGTAGTTCGGGGACCCGGACAGGGTCGAACACTGAAGCTTTCTTT
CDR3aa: CASSSGTRTGSNTEAFF

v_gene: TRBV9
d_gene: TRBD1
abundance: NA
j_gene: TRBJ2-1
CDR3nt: TGTGCCAGCAGTACAACAGGGGACTCCTACAATGAGCAGTTCTTC
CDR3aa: CASSTTGDSYNEQFF

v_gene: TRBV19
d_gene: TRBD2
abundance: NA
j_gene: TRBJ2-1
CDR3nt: TGTGCCAGTAGTCTCCCTGGGGGGGAGGAGCAGTTCTTC
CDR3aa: CASSLPGGEEQFF

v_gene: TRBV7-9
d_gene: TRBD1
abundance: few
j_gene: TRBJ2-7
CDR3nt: TGTGCCAGCAGCCGAACCACAGGGGAGAGGGCCTACGAGCAGTACTTC
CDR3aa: CASSRTTGERAYEQYF

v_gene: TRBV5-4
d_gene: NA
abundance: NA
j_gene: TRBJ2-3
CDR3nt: TGTGCCATGAACTCGGGTGGCCGCACAGATACGCAGTATTTT
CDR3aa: CAMNSGGRTDTQYF

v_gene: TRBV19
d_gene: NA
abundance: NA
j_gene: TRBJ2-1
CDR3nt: TGTGCCAGTAGTATAGAGGCAGGGCGGTCCTACAATGAGCAGTTCTTC
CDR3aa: CASSIEAGRSYNEQFF

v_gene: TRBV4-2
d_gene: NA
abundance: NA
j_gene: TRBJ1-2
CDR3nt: TGTGCCAGCAGTCTTGGGAGCGGCTACACCTTC
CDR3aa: CASSLGSGYTF

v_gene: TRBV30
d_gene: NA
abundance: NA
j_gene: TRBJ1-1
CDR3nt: TGTGCCTGGAGTGTAGTCGGGGGAGCTTTCTTT
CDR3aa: CAWSVVGGAFF

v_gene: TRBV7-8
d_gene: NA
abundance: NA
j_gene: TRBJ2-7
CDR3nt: TGTGCCAGCAGCTTAGCGGGCAGGGAGCAGTACTTC
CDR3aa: CASSLAGREQYF

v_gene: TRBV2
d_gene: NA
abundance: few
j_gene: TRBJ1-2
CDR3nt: TGTGCCAGCAGGGAGGAGGGTGGCTACACCTTC
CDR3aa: CASREEGGYTF